This T cell receptor beta chain was captured in a study of Tregs in tolerant kidney transplant recipients. Study outcomes and limitations: Changing PCR primers prevented nucleotide comparison between some patients' samples. This study did not directly address biological reproducibility.

The length of the CDR3 is 14 residues. The germline V gene has CDR1 LNHNV and CDR2 YYDKDF (reference sequence). The V and J ends lost 5 bases and 2 bases, in that order; junction bases with no gene match: 3. Recipients received nonmyeloablative bone marrow transplants from related graft donors, with transient mixed chimerism. Unstimulated regulatory T cells (CD4+CD25+CD127-), CD4+CD25- non-regulatory cells, CD4 and CD8 cells were FACS-sorted from thawed PBMCs. A note on this clone: The antigen remains undetermined.

Only in-frame clones appear in the TCRdb table, and some are missing; sequencing was by immunoSEQ multiplex PCR. This sample carries about 50,000 clones, roughly 90% of them seen once, and the ten largest clones take around a sixth. The input for sequencing was CD8+ T cells from blood (PBMCs), taken 12 months after the transplant. The chain links TRBV15 to TRBJ2-1, with 7 bases identical to TRBD1. The TCR comes from a human patient who received a combined kidney and bone marrow transplant. Among the T cells, some may be from the graft donor. CDR3 region: CATSGQGAYNEQFF. The CDR3 nucleotides are TGTGCCACCAGCGGCCAGGGGGCCTACAATGAGCAGTTCTTC.